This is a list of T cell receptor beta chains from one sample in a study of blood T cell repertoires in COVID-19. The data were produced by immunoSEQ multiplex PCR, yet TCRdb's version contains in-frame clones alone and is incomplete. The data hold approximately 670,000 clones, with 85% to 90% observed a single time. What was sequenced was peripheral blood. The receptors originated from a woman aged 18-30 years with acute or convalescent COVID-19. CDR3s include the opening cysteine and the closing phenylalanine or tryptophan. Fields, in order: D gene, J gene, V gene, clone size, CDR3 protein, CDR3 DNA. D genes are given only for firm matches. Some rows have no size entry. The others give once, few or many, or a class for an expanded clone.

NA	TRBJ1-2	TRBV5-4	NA	CASSGGGPGSYGYTF	TGTGCCAGCAGCGGGGGCGGGCCAGGGAGTTATGGCTACACCTTC
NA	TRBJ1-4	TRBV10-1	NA	CASRAAATNEKLFF	TGCGCCAGCAGGGCAGCGGCAACTAATGAAAAACTGTTTTTT
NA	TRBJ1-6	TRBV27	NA	CASSLIDSSNSPLHF	TGTGCCAGCAGTTTAATAGACTCCTCCAATTCACCCCTCCACTTT
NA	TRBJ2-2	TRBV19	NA	CASSIDSHTGELFF	TGTGCCAGTAGTATAGACAGTCACACCGGGGAGCTGTTTTTT
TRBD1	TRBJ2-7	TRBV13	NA	CASSFVTGKSYEQYF	TGTGCCAGCAGCTTCGTGACAGGGAAATCCTACGAGCAGTACTTC
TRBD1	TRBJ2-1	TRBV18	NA	CASSPPRGSYNEQFF	TGTGCCAGCTCACCACCCAGGGGGTCCTACAATGAGCAGTTCTTC
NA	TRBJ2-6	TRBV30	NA	CAWSVPGFSGANVLTF	TGTGCCTGGAGTGTACCGGGGTTCTCTGGGGCCAACGTCCTGACTTTC
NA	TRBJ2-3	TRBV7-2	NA	CASSLGAGRDTQYF	TGTGCCAGCAGCTTAGGGGCAGGCCGAGATACGCAGTATTTT
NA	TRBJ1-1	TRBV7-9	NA	CASSLVQGRTEAFF	TGTGCCAGCAGCTTAGTCCAGGGAAGGACTGAAGCTTTCTTT
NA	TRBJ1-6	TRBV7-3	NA	CATRDNSNSPLHF	TGTGCCACCAGGGACAACTCTAATTCACCCCTCCACTTT
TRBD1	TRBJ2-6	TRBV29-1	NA	CSVPTGAGANVLTF	TGCAGCGTTCCGACAGGGGCTGGGGCCAACGTCCTGACTTTC
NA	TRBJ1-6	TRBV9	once	CASSVARDTYNSPLHF	TGTGCCAGCAGCGTAGCCAGGGACACTTATAATTCACCCCTCCACTTT
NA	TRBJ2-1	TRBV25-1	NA	CASSGAGLLTYNEQFF	TGTGCCAGCAGTGGGGCAGGGCTATTGACCTACAATGAGCAGTTCTTC
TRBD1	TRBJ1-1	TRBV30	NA	CACDRVGTEAFF	TGTGCCTGCGACAGGGTGGGAACTGAAGCTTTCTTT
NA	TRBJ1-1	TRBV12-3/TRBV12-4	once	CASSYRANTEAFF	TGTGCCAGCAGTTACAGAGCTAACACTGAAGCTTTCTTT
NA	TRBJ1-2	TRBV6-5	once	CASSLTQGPPRGYTF	TGTGCCAGCAGCCTCACACAGGGTCCTCCCAGGGGCTACACCTTC